A single sample is the source of the 10 T cell receptor beta chains below, sequenced in a study of T cell responses to AZD1222 COVID-19 vaccine. Data came from immunoSEQ multiplex PCR; TCRdb stores just in-frame clones and leaves some out. The sample records 75,000 to 100,000 clones, roughly 87% being singletons. Sequences were derived from peripheral blood, sampled on day 0 of AZD1222 vaccination. The receptors shown here come from an adult in good health.

The chain links TRBV27 to TRBJ1-1, with TRBD1 as a possible D gene (5 bases). The V end lost 8 bases, the J end lost 1 base, and 17 bases lay between the germline ends. Germline-derived CDR1 and CDR2 are MNHEY and SMNVEV (reference sequence). This CDR3 is built from 15 residues. This CDR3 reads CASHPGRGKNTEAFF. DNA of the CDR3: TGTGCCAGCCACCCGGGACGGGGAAAGAACACTGAAGCTTTCTTT.

The gene calls are TRBV9 and TRBJ1-5; D gene unclear. Germline V CDR1 and CDR2: SGDLS, YYNGEE. The CDR3 is 14 amino acids. V was clipped by 3 bases and J by 3 bases, with 10 bases between them. The CDR3 loop reads CASSGIYPNQPQHF. The CDR3 DNA reads as TGTGCCAGCAGCGGGATATACCCCAATCAGCCCCAGCATTTT.

In DNA, the CDR3 is TGTGCCACCAGCAGACCAGACAGGGTGTGGGCCGGGGAGCTGTTTTTT. This sequence encodes CATSRPDRVWAGELFF. This rearrangement joins TRBV15 to TRBJ2-2; 7 bases map to TRBD1. The CDR3 covers 16 residues. Germline loops: CDR1 LNHNV, CDR2 YYDKDF (reference sequence). The junction had 9 bases not matched to a gene; V was cut back by 2 bases and J by 6 bases.

The genes are TRBV5-1 and TRBJ1-1; D uncertain. The V end was cut by 3 bases, the J end by 1 base, with 19 bases between. The germline gives CDR1 SGHRS, CDR2 YFSETQ. The CDR3 contains 17 residues. CDR3 coding DNA: TGCGCCAGCAGCTCAGAGAGGGATGGGCTGGGGAACACTGAAGCTTTCTTT. It is translated as CASSSERDGLGNTEAFF. Drawing the rest from reference TRBV5-1 and TRBJ1-1, the complete variable domain is KAGVTQTPRYLIKTRGQQVTLSCSPISGHRSVSWYQQTPGQGLQFLFEYFSETQRNKGNFPGRFSGRQFSNSRSEMNVSTLELGDSALYLCASSSERDGLGNTEAFFGQGTRLTVV.

This clone occurred once. The genes are TRBV27 and TRBJ2-5; the match to TRBD2 covers 9 bases. V lost 4 bases, J lost 2 bases, and 2 bases stayed unmatched. The length of the CDR3 is 14 residues. Germline CDR1 reads MNHEY; CDR2 reads SMNVEV (reference sequence). The CDR3, as DNA: TGTGCCAGCAGTTATAGCGGGGGACAAGAGACCCAGTACTTC. It is translated as CASSYSGGQETQYF.

The genes are TRBV11-2 and TRBJ1-1, with D perhaps matching TRBD1 (5 bases). The CDR3 sequence is 14 residues long. Germline CDR1 and CDR2: SGHAT and FQNNGV. Trimming left V 6 bases short and J 6 bases short, with 17 bases between. The CDR3 bases are TGTGCCAGCAGGGGGGGGTCTTCGGTCTCTGAAGCTTTCTTT. Its protein is CASRGGSSVSEAFF.

The CDR3 loop reads CASSIGRTNTEAFF. DNA of the CDR3: TGTGCCAGTAGTATAGGACGGACGAACACTGAAGCTTTCTTT. This sequence joins TRBV19 and TRBJ1-1; D remains unclear. The germline gives CDR1 LNHDA, CDR2 SQIVND (reference sequence). The CDR3 consists of 14 residues. The V gene lost 1 base and the J gene lost 1 base, with 7 bases spanning the gap.

The V call is TRBV4-3, the J call TRBJ1-2, with D unclear. The germline V gene encodes CDR1 LGHNA and CDR2 YSLEER. The CDR3 covers 13 residues. V was cut by 0 bases and J by 6 bases, with 8 bases left in between. CDR3 sequence: CASSQDIGDGYTF. CDR3 DNA sequence: TGCGCCAGCAGCCAAGATATAGGCGATGGCTACACCTTC.

Comments on this clone: One end of the junction does not line up with germline, which may come from a read error. The rearrangement uses TRBV5-5 and TRBJ2-7, with D unclear. Germline V gene sequence: CDR1 SGHKS, CDR2 YYEKEE (reference sequence). CDR3 length: 11 residues. This CDR3 is CASSLEDPRDF. The CDR3 DNA reads TGTGCCAGCAGCTTGGAGGACCCCCGGGACTTC.

CDR3 nucleotide sequence: TGCGCCAGCAGCAGGGGGTGGACAGGGGAGAACACTGAAGCTTTCTTT. Translated: CASSRGWTGENTEAFF. The J gene is TRBJ1-1, the V gene TRBV5-1, with 9 positions matching TRBD1. Losses at the gene ends were 4 bases for V and 1 base for J; bases not matched to a gene: 8. The CDR3 totals 16 residues. Germline lookup yields CDR1 SGHRS and CDR2 YFSETQ.